The next 31 T cell receptor beta chains were all read from a single sample in a study of T cells in localized non-small cell lung cancer. Using immunoSEQ multiplex PCR, the repertoire was profiled, and TCRdb retains in-frame clones only, with some absent. The table has about 12,000 clones, around 85% seen once. Source: peripheral blood, taken before any cancer treatment. These receptors were collected from a male donor older than 55 with stage I lung adenocarcinoma.

CDR3 nucleotides: TGTGCCAGCAGCTTACTCAACACCCTTTCGTACGAGCAGTACTTC. It yields the protein CASSLLNTLSYEQYF. This chain uses TRBV7-2 with TRBJ2-7; no definite D call. V lost 2 bases and J lost 4, with 15 bases in between. The CDR3 runs to 15 residues. The V gene's germline CDR1 is SGHTA and CDR2 FQGNSA.

V gene TRBV5-6 combines with J gene TRBJ1-1; D not resolved. Deletions cut 5 bases from V and 1 base from J, with 12 bases between. Looked up from germline, CDR1 is SGHDT and CDR2 is YYEEEE. The CDR3 is 14 amino acids. CDR3 amino acids: CASSLAVQNTEAFF. The CDR3 DNA sequence: TGTGCCAGCAGTTTAGCCGTGCAGAACACTGAAGCTTTCTTT.

The table lists this clone with a count of one. The V gene is TRBV5-1, the J gene TRBJ1-2; 8 bases are shared with TRBD1. The CDR3 extends over 15 amino acids. Looked up from germline, CDR1 is SGHRS and CDR2 is YFSETQ. V lost 5 bases to trimming and J lost 5 bases; unmatched junction nucleotides: 11. The DNA for the CDR3 is TGCGCCAGCAGTCGGCCCCAGACAGGGGCTTATGGCTACACCTTC. The encoded protein is CASSRPQTGAYGYTF. The complete variable domain, with remaining parts taken from reference TRBV5-1 and TRBJ1-2, reads KAGVTQTPRYLIKTRGQQVTLSCSPISGHRSVSWYQQTPGQGLQFLFEYFSETQRNKGNFPGRFSGRQFSNSRSEMNVSTLELGDSALYLCASSRPQTGAYGYTFGSGTRLTVV.

This clone is a singleton in its sample. One junction end disagrees with the germline gene, perhaps due to a read error. The chain couples TRBV15 to TRBJ1-2, with 10 bases lining up with TRBD1. CDR3 length: 14 residues. Germline V gene data show CDR1 as LNHNV and CDR2 as YYDKDF (reference sequence). The CDR3 nucleotides are TGTGCCGCCAGCAGAGGGGGGACAGGGGCTGGCTACACCTTC. It codes for CAASRGGTGAGYTF.

The gene calls are TRBV9 and TRBJ1-3; D call uncertain. The CDR3 is 14 residues long. The V end lost 2 bases, the J end lost 0 bases, and 6 bases lay between the germline ends. Germline V gene lookup returns CDR1 SGDLS and CDR2 YYNGEE. CDR3 residues: CASSVSSSGNTIYF. CDR3 sequence (DNA): TGTGCCAGCAGCGTCAGTTCCTCTGGAAACACCATATATTTT.

The rearrangement uses TRBV9 and TRBJ1-1; D gene ambiguous. V shed 0 bases and J shed 2 bases, with 5 bases lying between them. This CDR3 has 13 amino acids. Germline CDR1 SGDLS, CDR2 YYNGEE. This chain's CDR3 is CASSVVVNTEAFF. The CDR3 DNA reads TGTGCCAGCAGCGTAGTTGTTAACACTGAAGCTTTCTTT.

V usage is TRBV19 and J usage is TRBJ2-1; D perhaps matches TRBD2 (6 bases). Germline assignment: CDR1 LNHDA and CDR2 SQIVND (reference sequence). This CDR3 comprises 16 residues. The ends were cut back, 4 bases at V and 2 bases at J, with 15 bases in the middle. DNA of the CDR3: TGTGCCAGTAGTAGAATGGGGGGACCCACCTACAATGAGCAGTTCTTC. It is translated as CASSRMGGPTYNEQFF.

Comment on this clone: At one end the junction does not follow the germline gene, possibly because of a read error. J is TRBJ2-5 and V is TRBV7-7, with D possibly being TRBD2 (7 bases). This CDR3 comprises 15 residues. Germline V gene sequence: CDR1 SSHAT, CDR2 FNYEAQ (reference sequence). DNA of the CDR3: TGTGCTAGCAGCCCCGCGGGGGCCACAATGGAGACCCAGTACTTC. Translated, it gives CASSPAGATMETQYF.

This chain uses TRBV4-3 with TRBJ2-2, with D perhaps matching TRBD2 (5 bases). This CDR3 is 17 amino acids long. The germline V and J ends were trimmed by 0 bases and 5 bases, with 16 bases remaining between them. Germline V gene sequence: CDR1 LGHNA, CDR2 YSLEER. In DNA, the CDR3 is TGCGCCAGCAGCCAAGACGATACGGTAGCGCGAACCGGGGAGCTGTTTTTT. It yields the protein CASSQDDTVARTGELFF.

This CDR3 is CASRPPAAYEQYF. DNA for the CDR3: TGTGCCAGCAGGCCGCCGGCAGCCTACGAGCAGTACTTC. V usage is TRBV28 and J usage is TRBJ2-7; no clear D. CDR3 length: 13 residues. The V end lost 6 bases, the J end lost 2 bases, and 11 bases lay between the germline ends. From germline, CDR1 is MDHEN and CDR2 SYDVKM.

The chain couples TRBV6-5 to TRBJ1-5; D gene ambiguous. CDR1 MNHEY and CDR2 SVGAGI come from the germline V gene. V lost 2 bases, J lost 7 bases, and 12 bases lay in between. The CDR3 runs 14 residues. This CDR3 is CASSYGRAGQPQHF. As DNA, the CDR3 is TGTGCCAGCAGTTACGGGCGGGCCGGGCAGCCCCAGCATTTT.

The V gene is TRBV19, the J gene TRBJ1-1; D not certain. The CDR3 runs to 11 residues. Trimming cost V 6 bases and J 5 bases, with 7 bases left between them. Germline lookup yields CDR1 LNHDA and CDR2 SQIVND (reference sequence). CDR3 residues: CASSAWTEAFF. The CDR3 DNA reads TGTGCCAGTAGCGCGTGGACTGAAGCTTTCTTT.

The chain links TRBV19 to TRBJ1-6; the D is unclear. V shed 5 bases and J shed 1 base, with 15 bases lying between them. Germline assignment: CDR1 LNHDA and CDR2 SQIVND (reference sequence). CDR3 length equals 17 residues. The CDR3 DNA follows: TGTGCCAGTAGTCGAACGGAAGGAGGGTCCTATAATTCACCCCTCCACTTT. Translated: CASSRTEGGSYNSPLHF.

This rearrangement joins TRBV7-2 to TRBJ1-4, with D possibly TRBD1 on 5 matching bases. Trimming stripped 2 bases from V and 3 bases from J, with 10 bases between. Germline V gene lookup returns CDR1 SGHTA and CDR2 FQGNSA. This CDR3 spans 15 amino acids. The CDR3 nucleotides are TGTGCCAGCAGCTTATATGGGGGAGCTAATGAAAAACTGTTTTTT. This codes for CASSLYGGANEKLFF.

DNA of the CDR3: TGTGCCAGCAGTAATCAGGGGACAGATACGCAGTATTTT. It yields the protein CASSNQGTDTQYF. This chain uses TRBV27 with TRBJ2-3; TRBD1 might be the D (6 bases). The ends were cut back, 5 bases at V and 3 bases at J, with 9 bases in the middle. Per the germline V gene, CDR1 is MNHEY and CDR2 is SMNVEV (reference sequence). The CDR3 is 13 residues long.

This rearrangement joins TRBV28 to TRBJ1-2; D not certain. Germline V CDR1 and CDR2: MDHEN, SYDVKM. V lost 2 bases to trimming and J lost 8 bases, with 18 bases between them. CDR3 length: 15 residues. The CDR3: CASSLGQTFSGGYTF. CDR3 bases: TGTGCCAGCAGTTTAGGGCAGACATTTAGCGGGGGCTACACCTTC.

This clone was seen more than once but under ten times. The chain joins TRBV2 to TRBJ1-5; a weak D match, TRBD1 (5 bases). Trimming stripped 5 bases from V and 10 bases from J, with 21 bases between. The CDR3 extends over 15 amino acids. CDR1 is SNHLY, CDR2 FYNNEI, per germline. The CDR3 loop reads CASSPEGQGTRPQHF. CDR3 DNA sequence: TGTGCCAGCAGTCCCGAGGGTCAGGGAACTCGACCCCAGCATTTT.

The chain is built from TRBV10-2 and TRBJ1-1, with D uncertain. Between the trimmed V and J ends, which lost 3 bases and 7 bases, there was a span of 12 bases. The germline V gene encodes CDR1 WSHSY and CDR2 SAAADI. The CDR3 runs to 13 residues. The CDR3 here is CASSEEALDEAFF. The CDR3 nucleotides are TGCGCCAGCAGTGAAGAGGCCTTGGATGAAGCTTTCTTT.

The chain carries TRBV7-9 and TRBJ2-6, with D perhaps given as TRBD1 or TRBD2 (5 bases each). CDR3 size: 17 residues. Trimming left V 6 bases short and J 1 base short, with 16 bases between. Germline values: CDR1 SEHNR, CDR2 FQNEAQ (reference sequence). CDR3 nucleotide sequence: TGTGCCAGCAGTTTCGGGGCCCTACCTTCTGGGGCCAACGTCCTGACTTTC. Protein: CASSFGALPSGANVLTF.

V is TRBV5-1 and J is TRBJ1-5, with D uncertain. The CDR3 sequence is 14 residues long. V was shortened by 0 bases and J by 4 bases, with 8 bases between the two germline ends. The germline V gene encodes CDR1 SGHRS and CDR2 YFSETQ. The CDR3 nucleotides are TGCGCCAGCAGCTTGGGGTCGGGGAATCAGCCCCAGCATTTT. This gives the protein CASSLGSGNQPQHF.

This rearrangement joins TRBV28 to TRBJ2-1, with TRBD1 matching 8 bases. Trimming took 4 bases from V and 2 from J; bases not matched to a gene: 4. Per the germline V gene, CDR1 is MDHEN and CDR2 is SYDVKM. The CDR3 sequence is 15 residues long. The DNA of the CDR3 is TGTGCCAGCAGTTCCAGGGGGCTGACCTACAATGAGCAGTTCTTC. Residues: CASSSRGLTYNEQFF.

The CDR3 here is CASSSALGDTEAFF. The CDR3 DNA reads as TGTGCCAGCAGCTCTGCATTAGGGGACACTGAAGCTTTCTTT. This rearrangement joins TRBV7-2 to TRBJ1-1, with a weak D call TRBD1 (5 bases). The CDR3 has 14 amino acids. CDR1 SGHTA and CDR2 FQGNSA come from the germline V gene. Trimming removed 4 bases from V and 3 bases from J, with 12 bases in between.

V gene TRBV6-5 combines with J gene TRBJ1-2, with TRBD1 matching 7 bases. The CDR3 is 12 amino acids. CDR1 MNHEY and CDR2 SVGAGI come from the germline V gene. J was trimmed by 6 bases and V by 8 bases; bases with no gene match: 6. The CDR3 loop reads CASALRGHGYTF. The CDR3 coding sequence is TGTGCCAGCGCCTTAAGGGGGCATGGCTACACCTTC.

This chain connects TRBV6-1 to TRBJ1-4; D is perhaps TRBD1 (6 bases). Trimming took 0 bases from V and 7 from J, leaving 12 bases between them. CDR3 length: 15 residues. Germline-derived CDR1 and CDR2 are MNHNS and SASEGT. In DNA form, the CDR3 reads TGTGCCAGCAGTGAAGCGAGGGGGGGAGGTGAAAAACTGTTTTTT. It is translated as CASSEARGGGEKLFF.

This clone was detected once. The V gene is TRBV5-6, the J gene TRBJ1-5, with D maybe TRBD1 (6 bases). V lost 1 base and J lost 5, with 13 bases in between. The V gene's germline CDR1 is SGHDT and CDR2 YYEEEE. This CDR3 contains 15 residues. The CDR3: CASSLLGGGHQPQHF. The CDR3 nucleotides are TGTGCCAGCAGCTTGTTGGGTGGGGGCCATCAGCCCCAGCATTTT.

In its sample, this clone was seen a few times. This chain joins TRBV6-1 and TRBJ1-3, with TRBD1 matching over 7 bases. Germline V CDR1 and CDR2: MNHNS, SASEGT. V lost 7 bases and J lost 3; bases outside the gene matches: 9. This CDR3 comprises 15 residues. The CDR3 nucleotides read TGTGCCAGCAAGGGAAGGGGGCCCCTTGGAAACACCATATATTTT. It yields the protein CASKGRGPLGNTIYF.

The genes are TRBV6-6 and TRBJ2-5; TRBD2 might be the D (5 bases). Germline V gives CDR1 MNHNY, CDR2 SVGAGI (reference sequence). The CDR3 runs 14 residues. The V gene lost 2 bases and the J gene lost 2 bases, with 9 bases spanning the gap. The CDR3 here is CASSYPGIQETQYF. The DNA for the CDR3 is TGTGCCAGCAGTTACCCCGGGATTCAAGAGACCCAGTACTTC.

The rearrangement uses TRBV6-4 and TRBJ2-1; 7 bases fit TRBD2. The trim removed 6 bases at V and 3 bases at J, leaving 8 bases unmatched. This CDR3 region has 15 residues. The germline gives CDR1 MRHNA, CDR2 SNTAGT. In nucleotides, the CDR3 is TGTGCCAGCAGCCCCACCTGGGGGGGCTACAATGAGCAGTTCTTC. It codes for CASSPTWGGYNEQFF.

This clone has only one observation. The chain joins TRBV28 to TRBJ1-1; D ambiguous. This CDR3 comprises 12 residues. V was pared by 8 bases and J by 5 bases, with 12 bases between. Per germline, CDR1 MDHEN and CDR2 SYDVKM. CDR3 in DNA: TGTGCCAGCGGCATGGTGAGGACTGAAGCTTTCTTT. Translated, it gives CASGMVRTEAFF.

This chain connects TRBV7-2 to TRBJ1-5, with D unresolved. V lost 2 bases to trimming and J lost 6 bases, with 8 bases between them. CDR1 SGHTA and CDR2 FQGNSA come from the germline V gene. The CDR3 totals 13 residues. CDR3 residues: CASSLNQAQPQHF. In DNA form, the CDR3 reads TGTGCCAGCAGCTTAAACCAAGCTCAGCCCCAGCATTTT.

This sequence joins TRBV7-8 and TRBJ1-1; perhaps TRBD1 as D (5 bases). The CDR3 is 13 residues long. The germline V gene has CDR1 SGHVS and CDR2 FQNEAQ. The V end lost 5 bases, the J end lost 6 bases, and 13 bases lay between the germline ends. The CDR3, as DNA: TGTGCCAGCAGCGTGGATTGGGGGGCTGAAGCTTTCTTT. It specifies CASSVDWGAEAFF. The complete variable domain, with remaining parts taken from reference TRBV7-8 and TRBJ1-1, reads GAGVSQSPRYKVAKRGQDVALRCDPISGHVSLFWYQQALGQGPEFLTYFQNEAQLDKSGLPSDRFFAERPEGSVSTLKIQRTQQEDSAVYLCASSVDWGAEAFFGQGTRLTVV.